What follows are 17 T cell receptor beta chains derived from one specimen sequenced in a study of T cell clonotyping in hematopoietic cell transplantation. Time point in this sample: recipient sample about 28 days before transplant, after cytoreduction. Clones were sequenced by immunoSEQ multiplex PCR, and TCRdb holds only the in-frame ones, with some missing. This sample has some 50,000 clones; 80% to 85% occur once, and the top ten carry approximately 4.9%. This specimen was peripheral blood mononuclear cells, taken before stem cell transplant. The receptor source for this set is a man between 60 and 75 years old with myelodysplastic syndrome. Some clones in this sample may be carry-over from other donors' samples.

The V call is TRBV7-9, the J call TRBJ2-5; 9 nucleotides align to TRBD2. This CDR3 has 12 residues. CDR1 and CDR2 from the germline V gene are SEHNR and FQNEAQ (reference sequence). Trimming removed 8 bases from V and 5 bases from J; junction bases left unmatched: 3. The CDR3 is CASSSGVETQYF. CDR3 sequence (DNA): TGTGCCAGCTCTAGCGGGGTCGAGACCCAGTACTTC.

This clone occurred a few times. This rearrangement joins TRBV2 to TRBJ2-2; D might be TRBD2 (6 bases). The CDR3 is 14 amino acids. V was shortened by 7 bases and J by 2 bases, with 11 bases between the two germline ends. Germline V gives CDR1 SNHLY, CDR2 FYNNEI. The CDR3 spells CASKRLVNTGELFF. Here the CDR3 DNA reads TGTGCCAGCAAGCGACTAGTCAACACCGGGGAGCTGTTTTTT.

The rearrangement uses TRBV15 and TRBJ1-5; TRBD1 matches 9 bases. The CDR3 contains 14 residues. The germline V gene encodes CDR1 LNHNV and CDR2 YYDKDF (reference sequence). Trimming removed 4 bases from V and 5 bases from J; junction bases left unmatched: 3. CDR3 nucleotides: TGTGCCACCAGCACCGACAGGGGGGATCAGCCCCAGCATTTT. Translation: CATSTDRGDQPQHF. The entire variable domain, with the rest obtained from reference TRBV15 and TRBJ1-5, is as follows: DAMVIQNPRYQVTQFGKPVTLSCSQTLNHNVMYWYQQKSSQAPKLLFHYYDKDFNNEADTPDNFQSRRPNTSFCFLDIRSPGLGDTAMYLCATSTDRGDQPQHFGDGTRLSIL.

CDR3 sequence reads: CASSSDSNPEAFF. The DNA for the CDR3 is TGTGCCAGCAGCTCAGACAGTAACCCTGAAGCTTTCTTT. V and J are TRBV11-2 and TRBJ1-1, with a tentative D call TRBD1 (5 bases). Germline V gene sequence: CDR1 SGHAT, CDR2 FQNNGV. Trimming cost V 4 bases and J 6 bases, with 12 bases left between them. The CDR3 is made up of 13 amino acids.

The CDR3 coding sequence is TGCGCCAGCAGCCAAGTTTTTGGGGCCTCCTACAATGAGCAGTTCTTC. Its translation is CASSQVFGASYNEQFF. The chain combines TRBV4-3 with TRBJ2-1, with D perhaps TRBD1 (5 bases). Per the germline V gene, CDR1 is LGHNA and CDR2 is YSLEER. Trimming took 1 base from V and 0 from J, leaving 10 bases between them. The CDR3 length is 16 residues.

This chain uses TRBV7-2 with TRBJ2-5; 8 bases are a match to TRBD1. V trimming: 2 bases; J trimming: 1 base; junction bases outside the gene matches: 6. CDR1 and CDR2 (germline): SGHTA, FQGNSA. The CDR3 spans 16 residues. Written as DNA, the CDR3 is TGTGCCAGCAGCTTATTCTCAGGGGGCAGCCAAGAGACCCAGTACTTC. Translating gives CASSLFSGGSQETQYF. Drawing the rest from reference TRBV7-2 and TRBJ2-5, the complete variable domain is GAGVSQSPSNKVTEKGKDVELRCDPISGHTALYWYRQSLGQGLEFLIYFQGNSAPDKSGLPSDRFSAERTGGSVSTLTIQRTQQEDSAVYLCASSLFSGGSQETQYFGPGTRLLVL.

The chain is built from TRBV19 and TRBJ2-4; D is uncertain. The CDR3 spans 17 residues. Germline assignment: CDR1 LNHDA and CDR2 SQIVND (reference sequence). Trimming stripped 3 bases from V and 0 bases from J, with 15 bases between. CDR3 residues: CASSIALVPRAKNIQYF. In nucleotides, the CDR3 is TGTGCCAGTAGTATTGCCCTAGTCCCCCGAGCCAAAAACATTCAGTACTTC.

The genes are TRBV5-6 and TRBJ2-5; D might be TRBD2 (6 bases). Germline-derived CDR1 and CDR2 are SGHDT and YYEEEE. The length of the CDR3 is 14 residues. V lost 2 bases and J lost 4, with 12 bases in between. The CDR3 DNA is TGTGCCAGCAGCTTAGGTCCGGGGGTAGAGACCCAGTACTTC. This translates into CASSLGPGVETQYF.

The chain employs TRBV30 and TRBJ1-6; a weak D match, TRBD1 (5 bases). The length of the CDR3 is 15 residues. Trimming removed 2 bases from V and 9 bases from J, with 17 bases in between. Germline V gives CDR1 GTSNPN, CDR2 SVGIG (reference sequence). This CDR3 reads CAWSTGGGEGSPLHF. The CDR3 nucleotides read TGTGCCTGGAGTACTGGGGGAGGGGAGGGTTCACCCCTCCACTTT. Complete variable domain (other parts from reference TRBV30 and TRBJ1-6): SQTIHQWPATLVQPVGSPLSLECTVEGTSNPNLYWYRQAAGRGLQLLFYSVGIGQISSEVPQNLSASRPQDRQFILSSKKLLLSDSGFYLCAWSTGGGEGSPLHFGNGTRLTVT.

The J gene is TRBJ1-2, the V gene TRBV10-3; TRBD1 might be the D (5 bases). Trimming took 6 bases from V and 7 from J, leaving 21 bases between them. The CDR3 runs to 15 residues. Germline CDR1 reads ENHRY; CDR2 reads SYGVKD. CDR3 DNA: TGTGCCATCAGCGAAACAGGATTAGGACTATCTGGCTACACCTTC. Its protein is CAISETGLGLSGYTF.

The chain combines TRBV19 with TRBJ1-6; D is possibly TRBD1 (5 bases). Deletions cut 4 bases from V and 7 bases from J, with 8 bases between. This CDR3 is 13 amino acids long. The germline gives CDR1 LNHDA, CDR2 SQIVND (reference sequence). The CDR3 loop is CASSTGINSPLHF. The CDR3 DNA follows: TGTGCCAGTAGTACAGGGATCAATTCACCCCTCCACTTT. Full variable domain (outside the CDR3, taken from reference TRBV19 and TRBJ1-6): DGGITQSPKYLFRKEGQNVTLSCEQNLNHDAMYWYRQDPGQGLRLIYYSQIVNDFQKGDIAEGYSVSREKKESFPLTVTSAQKNPTAFYLCASSTGINSPLHFGNGTRLTVT.

The chain recombines TRBV5-6 with TRBJ1-1, with 8 nucleotides matching TRBD1. The trim removed 4 bases at V and 5 bases at J, leaving 10 bases unmatched. The V gene's germline CDR1 is SGHDT and CDR2 YYEEEE. This CDR3 comprises 15 residues. DNA of the CDR3: TGTGCCAGCAGCGACCCCGACAGGGGAAAGACTGAAGCTTTCTTT. Residues: CASSDPDRGKTEAFF.

J is TRBJ1-5 and V is TRBV18, with D maybe TRBD1 (5 bases). The CDR3 covers 14 residues. Germline V CDR1 and CDR2: KGHSH, LQKENI. Between the trimmed V and J ends, which lost 3 bases and 5 bases, there was a span of 11 bases. The CDR3 DNA reads as TGTGCCAGCTCACCGTGGAGGGACCATCAGCCCCAGCATTTT. This encodes CASSPWRDHQPQHF.

This clone was found a few times. The chain is built from TRBV19 and TRBJ1-3, with TRBD1 matching over 9 bases. The CDR3 length is 16 residues. Germline V gene sequence: CDR1 LNHDA, CDR2 SQIVND (reference sequence). With 3 bases clipped from V and 1 base from J, the junction kept 4 bases outside the gene matches. CDR3 in DNA: TGTGCCAGTAGTATCCTACAGGGGGCATCTGGAAACACCATATATTTT. Protein product: CASSILQGASGNTIYF.

This chain uses TRBV7-8 with TRBJ2-5; tentative D call: TRBD2 (7 bases). The CDR3 loop spans 13 amino acids. Germline CDR1 SGHVS, CDR2 FQNEAQ. V lost 5 bases to trimming and J lost 5 bases, with 12 bases between them. Written as DNA, the CDR3 is TGTGCCAGCAGCCGGGGGGCCCGGGAGACCCAGTACTTC. This codes for CASSRGARETQYF.

This clone came up a few times. The chain uses TRBV28 and TRBJ1-2; tentatively, D is TRBD1 (6 bases). The CDR3 is 12 residues long. The ends were cut back, 7 bases at V and 8 bases at J, with 14 bases in the middle. Germline-derived CDR1 and CDR2 are MDHEN and SYDVKM. The CDR3 here is CASNVATGGYTF. The DNA for the CDR3 is TGTGCCAGCAACGTCGCGACAGGAGGCTACACCTTC.

This clone was recorded once. This chain's CDR3 is CASSYSEGRYEQYF. The CDR3 coding sequence is TGTGCCAGCAGTTACTCAGAAGGACGTTACGAGCAGTACTTC. This rearrangement joins TRBV6-5 to TRBJ2-7; no reliable D call. The length of the CDR3 is 14 residues. The ends were cut back, 0 bases at V and 4 bases at J, with 10 bases in the middle. Per the germline V gene, CDR1 is MNHEY and CDR2 is SVGAGI.